These 14 T cell receptor beta chains came from one sample sequenced in a study of T-cell reconstitution after alpha-beta-depleted transplantation in children. A library of TCRbeta sequences, prepared with unique molecular identifiers, was generated. TCRdb ran MiXCR on the PCR reads and lists one entry per CDR3 protein. The sample lists 70,000 to 95,000 distinct CDR3 sequences, 15% to 19% occurring once. This specimen was PBMCs, mostly from graft donor cells, taken 180 days after TCRalphabeta/CD19-depleted stem cell transplant. The origin of the receptors is a male patient aged 2-15 years who had a stem cell transplant for acute lymphoblastic leukemia, so the T cells may come from the graft donor.

This clonotype occurred a few times. The chain combines TRBV20-1 with TRBJ2-5; unclear D gene. The germline V gene has CDR1 DFQATT and CDR2 SNEGSKA (reference sequence). The CDR3 sequence is 11 residues long. Deletions cut 6 bases from V and 7 bases from J, with 12 bases between. CDR3 DNA sequence: TGCAGTGCCGACCTGGCTCGGACCCAGTACTTC. Protein product: CSADLARTQYF.

This clonotype was detected only a few times. CDR3 amino acids: CASSSMSARNEQFF. CDR3 in DNA: TGCGCCAGCAGCTCGATGTCTGCGAGGAATGAGCAGTTCTTC. The chain carries TRBV5-1 and TRBJ2-1, with D uncertain. The CDR3 covers 14 residues. Germline CDR1 is SGHRS and CDR2 is YFSETQ. V lost 3 bases and J lost 7, with 14 bases in between.

This clonotype was observed a few times. The V call is TRBV7-8, the J call TRBJ2-5, with D unresolved. The CDR3 loop spans 14 amino acids. The V gene lost 4 bases and the J gene lost 0 bases, with 9 bases spanning the gap. Germline V gives CDR1 SGHVS, CDR2 FQNEAQ. The CDR3 spells CASSWISYQETQYF. The CDR3 DNA is TGTGCCAGCAGCTGGATCTCGTACCAAGAGACCCAGTACTTC.

This clonotype has ten or more counts. This sequence joins TRBV20-1 and TRBJ2-3; D is perhaps TRBD2 (5 bases). From germline, CDR1 is DFQATT and CDR2 SNEGSKA (reference sequence). This CDR3 region has 14 residues. V lost 6 bases, J lost 4 bases, and 17 bases lay in between. CDR3 in DNA: TGCAGTGCCCAAAAGGGAGAGGCAGCAGATACGCAGTATTTT. Residues: CSAQKGEAADTQYF.

This clonotype has just a few counts. The chain couples TRBV3-1 to TRBJ1-2; weak D call: TRBD1 (5 bases). Germline V gene data show CDR1 as LGHDT and CDR2 as YNNKEL (reference sequence). V was cut by 0 bases and J by 7 bases, with 12 bases left in between. The CDR3 has 14 residues. The chain's CDR3 is CASSQEASGRGYTF. Here the CDR3 DNA reads TGTGCCAGCAGCCAAGAGGCTTCGGGGCGTGGCTACACCTTC.

This clonotype has just one count. The CDR3 bases are TGTGCCAGCAGGTTACAGGCTGGGAACGAGCAGTACTTC. It translates to CASRLQAGNEQYF. This chain connects TRBV14 to TRBJ2-7; possible D gene TRBD1, 5 bases. From germline, CDR1 is SGHDN and CDR2 FVKESK. The CDR3 contains 13 residues. The ends were cut back, 6 bases at V and 5 bases at J, with 14 bases in the middle.

This clonotype was seen ten or more times. This chain connects TRBV10-2 to TRBJ2-5; D not certain. V dropped 6 bases and J dropped 5 bases, with 13 bases sitting between them. This CDR3 comprises 13 residues. Germline V gives CDR1 WSHSY, CDR2 SAAADI. CDR3 sequence reads: CASRMSPLETQYF. The CDR3 nucleotides are TGCGCCAGCAGGATGTCGCCTCTTGAGACCCAGTACTTC.

Only a few counts were recorded for this clonotype. The chain joins TRBV5-1 to TRBJ2-2; D might be TRBD1 (5 bases). The V end lost 4 bases, the J end lost 1 base, and 14 bases lay between the germline ends. This CDR3 region has 16 residues. Germline lookup yields CDR1 SGHRS and CDR2 YFSETQ. The CDR3 DNA sequence: TGCGCCAGCAGCCCTTTGAGGACACAGAACACCGGGGAGCTGTTTTTT. Protein: CASSPLRTQNTGELFF.

This chain links TRBV11-1 with TRBJ1-3; D might be TRBD1 (6 bases). The germline V gene has CDR1 SGHAT and CDR2 FQDESV (reference sequence). CDR3 length equals 20 residues. The germline V and J ends were trimmed by 3 bases and 0 bases, with 24 bases remaining between them. The CDR3, as DNA: TGTGCCAGCAGCTTCCCTTCGGACCCGACAGGCGGGGACTCTGGAAACACCATATATTTT. Its translation is CASSFPSDPTGGDSGNTIYF. The full variable domain, completed using reference TRBV11-1 and TRBJ1-3, is EAEVAQSPRYKITEKSQAVAFWCDPISGHATLYWYRQILGQGPELLVQFQDESVVDDSQLPKDRFSAERLKGVDSTLKIQPAELGDSAMYLCASSFPSDPTGGDSGNTIYFGEGSWLTVV.

The chain uses TRBV24-1 and TRBJ2-7; D is uncertain. The CDR3 length is 15 residues. Germline V gene lookup returns CDR1 KGHDR and CDR2 SFDVKD. The V end was cut by 0 bases, the J end by 5 bases, with 13 bases between. The CDR3 bases are TGTGCCACCAGTGATTTGCTACCGTACGCCCACGAGCAGTACTTC. Amino acid sequence: CATSDLLPYAHEQYF.

This clonotype was detected only a few times. V usage is TRBV9 and J usage is TRBJ2-1; no clear D gene. The CDR3 has 12 residues. Germline lookup yields CDR1 SGDLS and CDR2 YYNGEE. The V end lost 4 bases, the J end lost 7 bases, and 9 bases lay between the germline ends. CDR3 in amino acids: CASSWISNEQFF. The CDR3 DNA reads as TGTGCCAGCAGCTGGATATCGAATGAGCAGTTCTTC.

The chain carries TRBV4-2 and TRBJ2-2, with TRBD2 matching 10 bases. V shed 6 bases, J shed 2 bases, and the junction held 6 bases outside the gene matches. The CDR3 is 16 amino acids. Germline V CDR1 and CDR2: LGHNA, YNFKEQ. The CDR3 region is CASSERLAGNTGELFF. As DNA, the CDR3 is TGTGCCAGCAGTGAGAGACTAGCGGGCAACACCGGGGAGCTGTTTTTT.

This clonotype has more than one count but fewer than ten. V and J are TRBV5-1 and TRBJ2-1, with 8 nucleotides matching TRBD2. In germline, CDR1 is SGHRS, CDR2 YFSETQ. V was clipped by 3 bases and J by 8 bases; unmatched bases: 16. This CDR3 region has 17 residues. This chain's CDR3 is CASSYLKPGLGSHEQFF. DNA of the CDR3: TGCGCCAGCAGCTACCTCAAGCCGGGACTAGGAAGTCATGAGCAGTTCTTC.

J is TRBJ2-3 and V is TRBV25-1; weak D call: TRBD1 (6 bases). Germline V gene lookup returns CDR1 MGHDK and CDR2 SYGVNS. The CDR3 covers 16 residues. Trimming pared 3 bases from V and 4 bases from J, leaving 17 bases between. The CDR3 nucleotides read TGTGCCAGCAGTGACCCGGGACACCCGAGGGCAGATACGCAGTATTTT. Its protein is CASSDPGHPRADTQYF.